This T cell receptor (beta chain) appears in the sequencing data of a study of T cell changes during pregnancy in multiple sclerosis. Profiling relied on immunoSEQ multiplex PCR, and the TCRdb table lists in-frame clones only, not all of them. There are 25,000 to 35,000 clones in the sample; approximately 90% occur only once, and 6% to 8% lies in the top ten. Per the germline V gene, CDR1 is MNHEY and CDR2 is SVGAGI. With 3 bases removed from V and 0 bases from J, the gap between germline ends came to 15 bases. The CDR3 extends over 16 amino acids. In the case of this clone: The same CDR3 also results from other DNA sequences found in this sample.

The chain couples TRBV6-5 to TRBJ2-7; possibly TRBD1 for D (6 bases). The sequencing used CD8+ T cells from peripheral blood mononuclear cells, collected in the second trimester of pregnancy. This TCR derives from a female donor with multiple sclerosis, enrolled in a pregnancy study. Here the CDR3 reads CASSYSTGESSYEQYF. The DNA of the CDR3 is TGTGCCAGCAGTTATTCGACAGGCGAAAGCTCCTACGAGCAGTACTTC.